The T cell receptor (beta chain) under discussion was sequenced for a study of cytomegalovirus exposure and HLA in healthy donors. Turning to the study itself: Previous work identified roughly 110 million unique TCR beta sequences from around 200 million T cells.

The germline gives CDR1 LNHNV, CDR2 YYDKDF (reference sequence). Losses at the gene ends were 4 bases for V and 2 bases for J; bases not matched to a gene: 9. The CDR3 totals 18 residues. PCR was performed using 60 Vbeta and 13 Jbeta primers. The assay was immunoSEQ multiplex PCR, and TCRdb's table has in-frame clones only and misses some. The top ten hold about 3.5% of the sample, which has 95,000 to 100,000 clones, around 73% seen once. Notes on the study in general: The presence/absence work took it that sequencing depth was about the same across donors. Versus the approximately 670-donor mean, an Asian-associated ancestry cluster reportedly showed fewer N-insertions in a later analysis.

Comment on this clone: The target antigen is unknown.

The chain carries TRBV15 and TRBJ1-5; 12 nucleotides agree with TRBD1. Material: PBMCs. The sequence derives from a man aged 35 to 55 in good health and CMV-seronegative. The CDR3 sequence: CATSIQGQGAMGNQPQHF. CDR3 nucleotides: TGTGCCACCAGCATCCAGGGACAGGGGGCGATGGGCAATCAGCCCCAGCATTTT.